Given below is one T cell receptor beta chain in context. This sample was included in a study of blood T cell repertoires in COVID-19. The CDR3 runs to 15 residues. V shed 4 bases and J 2 bases; nucleotides not matched to a gene: 4. Germline CDR1 is SGHTA and CDR2 is FQGTGA. TCRdb's table, derived via immunoSEQ multiplex PCR, lists solely in-frame clones and lacks some. In the table there are tens of thousands of clones, under 90% of which are singletons. The V and J genes are TRBV7-3 and TRBJ2-1; 8 bases fit TRBD2. The origin of this receptor is a man aged 65 to 79 with acute or convalescent COVID-19. Sequencing was done on a sample of peripheral blood. The CDR3 loop is CASSSDSGTYNEQFF. The CDR3 nucleotides read TGTGCCAGCAGCTCCGATAGCGGGACCTACAATGAGCAGTTCTTC.